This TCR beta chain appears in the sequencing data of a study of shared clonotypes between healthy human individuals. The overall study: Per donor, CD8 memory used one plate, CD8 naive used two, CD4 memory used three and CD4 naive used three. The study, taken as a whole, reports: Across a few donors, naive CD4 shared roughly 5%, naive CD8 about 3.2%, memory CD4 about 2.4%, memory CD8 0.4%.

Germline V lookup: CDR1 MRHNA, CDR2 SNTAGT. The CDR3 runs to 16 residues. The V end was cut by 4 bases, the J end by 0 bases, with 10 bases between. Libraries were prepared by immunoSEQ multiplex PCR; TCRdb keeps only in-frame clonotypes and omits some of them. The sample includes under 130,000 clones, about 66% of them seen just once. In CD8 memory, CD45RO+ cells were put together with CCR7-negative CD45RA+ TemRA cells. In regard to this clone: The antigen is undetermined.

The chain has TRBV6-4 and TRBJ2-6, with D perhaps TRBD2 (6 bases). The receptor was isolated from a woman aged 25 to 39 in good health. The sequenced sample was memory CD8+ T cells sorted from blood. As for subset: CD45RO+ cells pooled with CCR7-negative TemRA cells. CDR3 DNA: TGTGCCAGCAGTGGGGACGGGAGCTCTGGGGCCAACGTCCTGACTTTC. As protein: CASSGDGSSGANVLTF.